This is a list of T cell receptor beta chains from one sample in a study of low-dose radiotherapy and immunotherapy resistance in tumors. TCRdb recomputed calls from the reads with MiXCR, one row per CDR3 protein. The sample consists of approximately 52,000 distinct CDR3 sequences, 33% of them appearing once. Here the sequenced sample was PBMCs, taken after low-dose radiotherapy plus immunotherapy. The source of these receptors is a male donor with rectosigmoid adenocarcinoma. CDR3s include the opening cysteine and the closing phenylalanine or tryptophan. The D gene is left open where the match is weak. Clone size is shown for a subset of rows, as once, few, many or a class of expanded clone.

V gene,J gene,D gene,clone size,CDR3 DNA,CDR3 protein
TRBV6-8,TRBJ2-6,.,.,TGTGCCAGCAGTTACTCGCCCGGGGCTGGGGCCAACGTCCTGACTTTC,CASSYSPGAGANVLTF
TRBV18,TRBJ1-1,TRBD1,.,TGTGCCAGCTCACCACAGGGGGCACAAACTGAAGCTTTCTTT,CASSPQGAQTEAFF
TRBV28,TRBJ2-3,.,many,TGTGCCAGCAGTTCCCCCCCGGTGGCGGGGTCTGGTCAGTATTTT,CASSSPPVAGSGQYF
TRBV6-6,TRBJ2-3,.,few,TGTGCCAGCAGACCACTAGACAAGGGCACAGATACGCAGTATTTT,CASRPLDKGTDTQYF
TRBV6-2/TRBV6-3,TRBJ2-7,TRBD2,many,TGTGCCAGCAGTCCAAGAGGACTAGCGGGAGACGAGCAGTACTTC,CASSPRGLAGDEQYF
TRBV7-2,TRBJ2-1,.,many,TGTGCCAGCAGCTTAGGCGGGACATACGACAATGAGCAGTTCTTC,CASSLGGTYDNEQFF
TRBV7-8,TRBJ2-7,.,many,TGTGCCAGCAGCTTAGCGCACCTTACCTACGAGCAGTACTTC,CASSLAHLTYEQYF
TRBV28,TRBJ2-1,.,.,TGTGCCACAGGGACTTGGGATGAGCAGTTCTTC,CATGTWDEQFF
TRBV27,TRBJ2-2,TRBD2,few,TGTGCCAGCACCCTCTTTCGGGGGGGGTCGAGAGCCGGGGAGCTGTTTTTT,CASTLFRGGSRAGELFF
TRBV5-1,TRBJ1-1,TRBD1,.,TGCGCCAGCAGCTTTGGTTCGGGGGGGGGACAGACGAACACTGAAGCTTTCTTT,CASSFGSGGGQTNTEAFF
TRBV2,TRBJ2-1,.,many,TGTGCCAGCAGTGAAGACGAGCCTGAGCAGTTCTTC,CASSEDEPEQFF
TRBV7-9,TRBJ2-2,.,many,TGTGCCAGCAGCTTAGAGCTGAACACCGGGGAGCTGTTTTTT,CASSLELNTGELFF
TRBV6-2/TRBV6-3,TRBJ2-7,.,many,TGTGCCAGCAGTGGAGACGGCTACGAGCAGTACTTC,CASSGDGYEQYF
TRBV11-2,TRBJ2-3,TRBD2,many,TGTGCCAGCAGCTTTAGGACTAGCGAGGCAGATACGCAGTATTTT,CASSFRTSEADTQYF
TRBV7-2,TRBJ1-6,.,many,TGTGCCAGCAGAGAGGCGTTGGGGATTTCACCCCTCCACTTT,CASREALGISPLHF
TRBV24-1,TRBJ2-1,TRBD2,many,TGTGCCACCAGTGAGGGGACTAGATACGGCAATGAGCAGTTCTTC,CATSEGTRYGNEQFF
TRBV10-3,TRBJ1-2,.,many,TGTGCCATCAGTGACCCTGGGGAGGGGAGCTATGGCTACACCTTC,CAISDPGEGSYGYTF
TRBV6-6,TRBJ2-1,.,many,TGTGCCAGCAGTTACGTGAAGGGACGATCGAGCTCCTACAATGAGCAGTTCTTC,CASSYVKGRSSSYNEQFF
TRBV6-2/TRBV6-3,TRBJ2-7,.,.,TGTGCCACCGACCAGGAGGGCCGCACCTACGAGCAGTACTTC,CATDQEGRTYEQYF
TRBV5-5,TRBJ2-7,.,.,TGTGCCAGCAACCAACAAGACAGTGTCTACGAGCAGTACTTC,CASNQQDSVYEQYF
TRBV12-3/TRBV12-4,TRBJ2-1,.,medium-sized,TGTGCCAGCAGCCTCTTAGGGGGGCGAGGGAAGCAGTTCTTC,CASSLLGGRGKQFF
TRBV6-5,TRBJ2-4,TRBD2,many,TGTGCCAGCAGCGTGGGAGCGGGAAGAGGCATTCAGTACTTC,CASSVGAGRGIQYF
TRBV7-2,TRBJ2-7,.,medium-sized,TGTGCCAGCAGCCAAGCCTACGAGCAGTACTTC,CASSQAYEQYF
TRBV7-9,TRBJ2-3,TRBD2,many,TGTGCCAGCAGCTTAGATTCGGCGGGGGTCACAGATACGCAGTATTTT,CASSLDSAGVTDTQYF
TRBV28,TRBJ2-3,.,many,TGTGCCAGCGGGAGTTTCCCCACAGATACGCAGTATTTT,CASGSFPTDTQYF
TRBV4-3,TRBJ2-7,TRBD2,many,TGCGCCAGCAGCCAGGGAAGCGGGAGGGCCAACGAGCAGTACTTC,CASSQGSGRANEQYF
TRBV4-2,TRBJ2-1,TRBD2,.,TGTGCCAGCAGCCAAGCCACTCGCGGGAGGTACAATGAGCAGTTCTTC,CASSQATRGRYNEQFF
TRBV27,TRBJ2-7,.,many,TGTGCCAGCAGTTTTCTCCGGGACACATCTTTCTACGAGCAGTACTTC,CASSFLRDTSFYEQYF
TRBV29-1,TRBJ2-5,.,.,TGCAGCGTTGAGGGCTACCAAGAGACCCAGTACTTC,CSVEGYQETQYF
TRBV5-1,TRBJ1-3,.,.,TGCGCCAGCAGTCTGACGACAGACTCTGGAAACACCATATATTTT,CASSLTTDSGNTIYF
TRBV20-1,TRBJ2-2,.,.,TGCAGTGCATGGCTCGAGGGAACCGGGGAGCTGTTTTTT,CSAWLEGTGELFF
TRBV28,TRBJ1-1,.,few,TGTGCCAGCAGTACGTCAATCGGGCTGGAAGCTTTCTTT,CASSTSIGLEAFF
TRBV5-1,TRBJ1-6,TRBD1,.,TGCGCCAGCATCAGGGTGTCCCGGGACAGGGTCCCCCTCCACTTT,CASIRVSRDRVPLHF
TRBV12-3/TRBV12-4,TRBJ2-7,.,many,TGTGCCAGCAGTTTAAGAGGGACCAATTACGAGCAGTACTTC,CASSLRGTNYEQYF
TRBV11-2,TRBJ2-3,TRBD1,medium-sized,TGTGCCAGCAGCACAGAAGGGACAGGGCGGGGAGATACGCAGTATTTT,CASSTEGTGRGDTQYF
TRBV5-4,TRBJ2-1,.,many,TGTGCCAGCAGCTTGGACGGCAGTCTTCTTCCCAATGAGCAGTTCTTC,CASSLDGSLLPNEQFF
TRBV5-1,TRBJ1-4,TRBD1,many,TGCGCCAGCAGCTTGTCTGCCGGGACAGTTAATGAAAAACTGTTTTTT,CASSLSAGTVNEKLFF
TRBV5-1,TRBJ2-2,TRBD1,many,TGCGCCAGCAGCCCGGGACAGACAGCGAACACCGGGGAGCTGTTTTTT,CASSPGQTANTGELFF
TRBV12-3/TRBV12-4,TRBJ2-3,TRBD1,many,TGTGCCAGCAGGGGGACAGGGACAGTGACAGATACGCAGTATTTT,CASRGTGTVTDTQYF
TRBV20-1,TRBJ2-1,.,.,TGCAGTGCGCGACTCGAAAATGAGCAGTTCTTC,CSARLENEQFF
TRBV21-1,TRBJ2-5,.,many,TGTGCCAGCAGCAAAGTCTACAGAAGGGCAGAGCCCCAAGAGACCCAGTACTTC,CASSKVYRRAEPQETQYF
TRBV4-3,TRBJ1-4,.,.,TGCGCCAGCAGCCAATCACCGGGCGCGAAGAGTGAAAAACTGTTTTTT,CASSQSPGAKSEKLFF
TRBV15,TRBJ1-1,TRBD1,.,TGTGCCACCAGTCGGGGGGGACAGGGCCGGACTGAAGCTTTCTTT,CATSRGGQGRTEAFF
TRBV28,TRBJ2-1,TRBD2,many,TGTGCCAGCAGTTCCTCGGAAAGCGGGAAAAACTACAATGAGCAGTTCTTC,CASSSSESGKNYNEQFF
TRBV15,TRBJ2-3,.,.,TGTGCCACCAGCAGAGGGGGAGATACGCAGTATTTT,CATSRGGDTQYF